A selection of T cell receptor beta chains follows, all from one sample in a study of early T cells in non-severe SARS-CoV-2 infection. TCRdb re-analysed the 5' RACE reads in MiXCR, keeping a single row per CDR3 protein. Of some 64,000 distinct CDR3 sequences listed, under 15% are singletons. Sequenced material: whole blood. These receptors all stem from an adult who was a healthcare worker with PCR-confirmed SARS-CoV-2 infection or an uninfected control (not recorded which). CDR3s include the opening cysteine and the closing phenylalanine or tryptophan. A D gene is named only where the DNA matches it firmly. The size entry is marked missing in some rows and otherwise reads once, few, many or a size class.

NA	NA	TRBJ2-1	TRBV7-2	CASSLGGSSNEQFF	TGTGCCAGCAGCTTAGGGGGATCCAGCAATGAGCAGTTCTTC
TRBD1	NA	TRBJ2-7	TRBV6-2/TRBV6-3	CASILTGGYEQYF	TGTGCCAGCATTTTGACAGGGGGCTACGAGCAGTACTTC
NA	NA	TRBJ1-1	TRBV29-1	CSVEGLYSASF	TGCAGCGTTGAAGGACTATACTCTGCCTCTTTT
NA	NA	TRBJ2-7	TRBV6-5	CASRRTATYEQYF	TGTGCCAGCCGTCGCACGGCCACCTACGAGCAGTACTTC
TRBD1	few	TRBJ2-7	TRBV18	CASSITGGADEQYF	TGTGCCAGCTCAATAACAGGGGGCGCGGACGAGCAGTACTTC
NA	NA	TRBJ2-7	TRBV28	CASIGGYEQYF	TGTGCCAGCATCGGGGGTTACGAGCAGTACTTC
NA	many	TRBJ1-1	TRBV7-9	CASNAGPMNTEAFF	TGTGCCAGCAACGCGGGGCCCATGAACACTGAAGCTTTCTTT
NA	NA	TRBJ2-1	TRBV12-3/TRBV12-4	CASKPRPDGEQFF	TGTGCCAGCAAACCCCGACCCGACGGTGAGCAGTTCTTC
TRBD2	many	TRBJ2-1	TRBV18	CASSISGNNEQFF	TGTGCCAGCTCAATCAGCGGGAACAATGAGCAGTTCTTC
TRBD1	NA	TRBJ1-2	TRBV4-3	CASSPEQGGGYTF	TGCGCCAGCAGCCCCGAACAGGGGGGTGGCTACACCTTC
NA	many	TRBJ2-7	TRBV21-1	CASSKRGPQF	TGTGCCAGCAGCAAAAGAGGCCCCCAGTTC
TRBD1	NA	TRBJ1-3	TRBV10-1	CASSLGQGGSGNTIYF	TGCGCCAGCAGCCTCGGACAGGGCGGCTCTGGAAACACCATATATTTT
TRBD1	few	TRBJ2-1	TRBV28	CASHRDRVINEQFF	TGTGCCAGCCACCGGGACAGGGTGATCAATGAGCAGTTCTTC
NA	NA	TRBJ2-1	TRBV11-2	CASTLGRVEQFF	TGTGCCAGCACCCTTGGGCGGGTTGAGCAGTTCTTC
NA	few	TRBJ1-5	TRBV10-3	CAITLDPDQPQHF	TGTGCCATCACCCTGGATCCGGATCAGCCCCAGCATTTT
NA	NA	TRBJ1-6	TRBV20-1	CSPAGPPWDSPLHF	TGCAGCCCCGCTGGTCCCCCATGGGATTCACCCCTCCACTTT
NA	NA	TRBJ2-3	TRBV10-3	CASISGASTDTQYF	TGTGCCTCAATAAGCGGAGCTAGCACAGATACGCAGTATTTT
NA	many	TRBJ2-5	TRBV7-8	CASSFGLAQYF	TGTGCCAGCAGCTTCGGGCTAGCTCAGTACTTC
TRBD1	NA	TRBJ2-2	TRBV10-3	CATLGQAGGELFF	TGTGCCACCCTGGGACAGGCGGGCGGGGAGCTGTTTTTT
NA	few	TRBJ2-1	TRBV24-1	CATSDTRRGDYNEQFF	TGTGCCACCAGTGACACTAGGAGAGGGGACTACAATGAGCAGTTCTTC
NA	NA	TRBJ2-4	TRBV28	CASSSLGPLAKNIQYF	TGTGCCAGCAGTTCCCTGGGCCCACTAGCCAAAAACATTCAGTACTTC
TRBD2	few	TRBJ2-7	TRBV5-1	CASSLTASGRPNEQYF	TGCGCCAGCAGCTTGACGGCTAGCGGGAGACCCAACGAGCAGTACTTC